Below are 12 T cell receptor beta chains sequenced from a single sample in a study of T cell responses to AZD1222 COVID-19 vaccine. Some clones are missing from TCRdb's copy, which holds only in-frame ones; the method was immunoSEQ multiplex PCR. The data contain 95,000 to 150,000 clones, approximately 90% of them singletons. The sequencing here drew on peripheral blood, taken on day 0 of AZD1222 vaccination. Receptors were obtained from an adult in good health.

This clone showed up just once. The junction and the germline gene differ at one end; a read error may be behind it. The V call is TRBV27, the J call TRBJ2-1, with 9 bases lining up with TRBD1. CDR1 is MNHEY and CDR2 is SMNVEV in the germline V gene (reference sequence). The CDR3 runs 16 residues. CDR3 protein: CASTLSWDRVSNEQFF. CDR3 sequence (DNA): TGTGCCAGCACTTTAAGTTGGGACAGGGTGTCCAATGAGCAGTTCTTC.

The chain uses TRBV12-3 or TRBV12-4 and TRBJ2-7; the match to TRBD2 covers 13 bases. The junction had 7 bases not matched to a gene; V was cut back by 11 bases and J by 6 bases. The CDR3 loop spans 13 amino acids. The CDR3 reads CACRTSGRAEQYF. For the CDR3, the DNA is TGTGCCTGCCGAACTAGCGGGAGGGCCGAGCAGTACTTC.

J is TRBJ1-2 and V is TRBV5-8; D is uncertain. The CDR3 spans 15 residues. Per germline, CDR1 SGHTS and CDR2 YDEGEE. V was trimmed by 4 bases and J by 3 bases, leaving 16 bases between them. The CDR3 loop is CASSPSGVGYYGYTF. In DNA, the CDR3 is TGTGCCAGCAGCCCGAGCGGGGTTGGCTACTATGGCTACACCTTC.

V usage is TRBV2 and J usage is TRBJ2-7; possibly TRBD2 for D (6 bases). V lost 7 bases to trimming and J lost 1 base, with 17 bases between them. This CDR3 is 15 amino acids long. Per germline, CDR1 SNHLY and CDR2 FYNNEI. The CDR3 spells CASTPIRGKSYEQYF. The CDR3, as DNA: TGTGCCAGCACCCCGATTCGGGGGAAGTCCTACGAGCAGTACTTC.

The chain combines TRBV7-8 with TRBJ2-3, with D possibly TRBD1 on 6 matching bases. The CDR3 is 16 amino acids. Germline values: CDR1 SGHVS, CDR2 FQNEAQ. The germline V and J ends were trimmed by 1 base and 1 base, with 12 bases remaining between them. CDR3 residues: CASSLEGGGGTDTQYF. The CDR3 DNA reads TGTGCCAGCAGCTTAGAAGGGGGTGGCGGCACAGATACGCAGTATTTT.

This clone was picked up a small number of times. The CDR3 spells CASSWGQGANEQFF. CDR3 nucleotides: TGTGCCAGCAGCTGGGGACAGGGGGCAAATGAGCAGTTCTTC. The rearrangement links TRBV27 to TRBJ2-1, with 12 nucleotides matching TRBD1. Germline V CDR1 and CDR2: MNHEY, SMNVEV (reference sequence). V shed 6 bases and J 7 bases; nucleotides not matched to a gene: 4. The CDR3 contains 14 residues.

The CDR3 is CASSQEGRNSGNTIYF. The CDR3 DNA sequence: TGTGCCAGCAGCCAAGAAGGACGGAACTCTGGAAACACCATATATTTT. The chain combines TRBV3-1 (or the pseudogene TRBV3-2) with TRBJ1-3, with unresolved D. Between the trimmed V and J ends, which lost 0 bases and 0 bases, there was a span of 9 bases. This CDR3 comprises 16 residues. Germline lookup yields CDR1 LGHDT and CDR2 YNNKEL (reference sequence).

The rearrangement links TRBV19 to TRBJ2-1; D call uncertain. Germline V gene lookup returns CDR1 LNHDA and CDR2 SQIVND (reference sequence). The CDR3 covers 14 residues. Between the trimmed V and J ends, which lost 5 bases and 2 bases, there was a span of 10 bases. The CDR3 DNA reads as TGTGCCAGTAGTGGGTCAGGCACCTACAATGAGCAGTTCTTC. Translation gives CASSGSGTYNEQFF.

The gene calls are TRBV6-4 and TRBJ2-2; possible D gene TRBD1, 5 bases. From germline, CDR1 is MRHNA and CDR2 SNTAGT. V lost 6 bases to trimming and J lost 1 base, with 15 bases between them. CDR3 length: 16 amino acids. CDR3 bases: TGTGCCAGCAGCCAGGACATAGGGATGAACACCGGGGAGCTGTTTTTT. It translates to CASSQDIGMNTGELFF.

The rearrangement uses TRBV7-2 and TRBJ1-5; D may be TRBD1 (5 bases). The CDR3 extends over 13 amino acids. V was clipped by 5 bases and J by 4 bases, with 9 bases between them. Germline V gene sequence: CDR1 SGHTA, CDR2 FQGNSA. As DNA, the CDR3 is TGTGCCAGCAGCGTTGACAGAAATCAGCCCCAGCATTTT. This codes for CASSVDRNQPQHF.

CDR3 DNA: TGTGCCAGCAGCGTAGCAGTTGGGTACTCACCCCTCCACTTT. This translates into CASSVAVGYSPLHF. The chain couples TRBV9 to TRBJ1-6; D ambiguous. This CDR3 spans 14 amino acids. V gave up 0 bases and J gave up 10 bases, with 11 bases separating them. Germline values: CDR1 SGDLS, CDR2 YYNGEE.

The table lists this clone with a few counts. V usage is TRBV28 and J usage is TRBJ2-7; TRBD2 matches 15 bases. V shed 6 bases, J shed 3 bases, and the junction held 12 bases outside the gene matches. The CDR3 has 18 residues. Germline assignment: CDR1 MDHEN and CDR2 SYDVKM. The CDR3 is CASSNPGTSGRTNYEQYF. The CDR3 DNA reads TGTGCCAGCAGCAATCCCGGGACTAGCGGGAGGACCAACTACGAGCAGTACTTC.